The sequence of this T cell receptor beta chain was determined in a study of blood T cell repertoires in COVID-19. As for the study in general: The samples span acute and convalescent COVID-19 from the United States, Italy and Spain. T cells, B-cell-depleted T cells, or PBMCs supplied cDNA or gDNA.

How the authors handled the data: Estimation of nucleated cell counts relied on the amplification of reference gene primers. The protocol was immunoSEQ multiplex PCR, while the TCRdb copy is restricted to in-frame clones and leaves out a portion. V and J calls and clone size are as listed in that table; D and trimming were resolved from the DNA. The top ten clones hold roughly 0.8% of a sample with over 250,000 clones, around 90% of them seen once. The CDR3 has 13 residues. Germline V CDR1 and CDR2: SQVTM, ANQGSEA. With 5 bases removed from V and 2 bases from J, the gap between germline ends came to 10 bases.

The sequencing sample was made of peripheral blood. The chain uses TRBV29-1 and TRBJ1-5, with no clear D. This receptor was obtained from a young woman with acute or convalescent COVID-19. The CDR3 sequence is CSVREVGNQPQHF. The CDR3 DNA is TGCAGCGTTCGAGAAGTAGGCAATCAGCCCCAGCATTTT.